These 17 T cell receptor beta chains share one sample of origin, sequenced in a study of cytomegalovirus exposure and HLA in healthy donors (dated by TCRdb to the late 2010s). The library came from the immunoSEQ multiplex PCR assay. TCRdb stores this immuneACCESS table with in-frame sequences only. Part of the clones is absent; in the studies checked, under half of the shortfall reflects unresolved V genes, and no reason is known for the rest. The sample has approximately 180,000 clones on record, approximately 87% of them singletons. Jointly, the top ten make up roughly 1.4% of the sample. Material: PBMCs. The receptor set was obtained from a woman in her twenties or thirties in good health and CMV-seronegative.

V usage is TRBV30 and J usage is TRBJ2-7; TRBD1 matches at 7 bases. V trimming: 2 bases; J trimming: 3 bases; junction bases outside the gene matches: 1. The CDR3 is 12 amino acids. Germline V gene data show CDR1 as GTSNPN and CDR2 as SVGIG (reference sequence). The CDR3 spells CAWSTGVYEQYF. The CDR3, as DNA: TGTGCCTGGAGTACAGGGGTCTACGAGCAGTACTTC.

The CDR3 DNA reads TGTGCCTGGAAGGTAAACGGACAGGCCAACACTGAAGCTTTCTTT. It specifies CAWKVNGQANTEAFF. This sequence joins TRBV30 and TRBJ1-1, with 7 bases identical to TRBD1. The CDR3 is made up of 15 amino acids. J gave up 2 bases and V 4 bases, and 10 bases lay outside the gene matches. Per the germline V gene, CDR1 is GTSNPN and CDR2 is SVGIG (reference sequence).

The chain has TRBV6-4 and TRBJ2-2; D remains ambiguous. The CDR3 is 13 residues long. Per germline, CDR1 MRHNA and CDR2 SNTAGT. Trimming cost V 3 bases and J 6 bases, with 8 bases left between them. CDR3 DNA: TGTGCCAGCAGTGAAGAGGTCCCCGGGGAGCTGTTTTTT. Amino acid sequence: CASSEEVPGELFF.

V gene TRBV5-5 combines with J gene TRBJ2-7; D gene uncertain. The length of the CDR3 is 11 residues. CDR1 and CDR2 (germline): SGHKS, YYEKEE (reference sequence). Between the trimmed V and J ends, which lost 2 bases and 4 bases, there was a span of 4 bases. The CDR3 nucleotides read TGTGCCAGCAGCTTAACTTACGAGCAGTACTTC. Translating it yields CASSLTYEQYF.

The V call is TRBV30, the J call TRBJ1-1, with D tentatively TRBD1 (6 bases). The CDR3 is 15 amino acids. The V end lost 1 base, the J end lost 4 bases, and 16 bases lay between the germline ends. CDR1 GTSNPN and CDR2 SVGIG come from the germline V gene (reference sequence). CDR3 nucleotides: TGTGCCTGGAGTGCTTGGGGGGGGCGCCTCACTGAAGCTTTCTTT. It translates to CAWSAWGGRLTEAFF.

The V call is TRBV4-2, the J call TRBJ1-1; no firm D call. This CDR3 has 13 residues. Germline V CDR1 and CDR2: LGHNA, YNFKEQ. Between the trimmed V and J ends, which lost 0 bases and 2 bases, there was a span of 4 bases. The chain's CDR3 is CASSQEANTEAFF. CDR3 coding DNA: TGTGCCAGCAGCCAAGAAGCAAACACTGAAGCTTTCTTT.

The chain joins TRBV29-1 to TRBJ2-1; D call uncertain. V was trimmed by 6 bases and J by 6 bases, leaving 18 bases between them. This CDR3 has 14 residues. Germline loops: CDR1 SQVTM, CDR2 ANQGSEA. In nucleotides, the CDR3 is TGCAGCGTAACACCCAGTCCCCACCTCAATGAGCAGTTCTTC. Protein: CSVTPSPHLNEQFF.

The rearrangement joins TRBV29-1 to TRBJ1-1; no clear D gene. Between the trimmed V and J ends, which lost 7 bases and 1 base, there was a span of 10 bases. CDR1 SQVTM and CDR2 ANQGSEA come from the germline V gene. The CDR3 is made up of 12 amino acids. CDR3 region: CSAERGNTEAFF. The CDR3 DNA sequence: TGCAGCGCAGAACGTGGGAACACTGAAGCTTTCTTT. Variable domain in full (rest from reference TRBV29-1 and TRBJ1-1): SAVISQKPSRDICQRGTSLTIQCQVDSQVTMMFWYRQQPGQSLTLIATANQGSEATYESGFVIDKFPISRPNLTFSTLTVSNMSPEDSSIYLCSAERGNTEAFFGQGTRLTVV.

J is TRBJ2-1 and V is TRBV2, with D tentatively TRBD2 (5 bases). The germline V and J ends were trimmed by 3 bases and 8 bases, with 11 bases remaining between them. This CDR3 spans 13 amino acids. Germline assignment: CDR1 SNHLY and CDR2 FYNNEI. The CDR3: CASSDPDGDEQFF. Here the CDR3 DNA reads TGTGCCAGCAGTGACCCGGACGGGGATGAGCAGTTCTTC.

The chain couples TRBV19 to TRBJ1-1, with 7 nucleotides matching TRBD1. J gave up 3 bases and V 5 bases, and 9 bases lay outside the gene matches. Germline assignment: CDR1 LNHDA and CDR2 SQIVND (reference sequence). The CDR3 runs to 15 residues. In nucleotides, the CDR3 is TGTGCCAGTAGTGTGAGACCGACAGGGTACACTGAAGCTTTCTTT. The encoded protein is CASSVRPTGYTEAFF.

This chain uses TRBV19 with TRBJ2-5; 9 nucleotides match TRBD2. The CDR3 length is 15 residues. Germline CDR1 LNHDA, CDR2 SQIVND (reference sequence). With 2 bases clipped from V and 5 bases from J, the junction kept 6 bases outside the gene matches. In nucleotides, the CDR3 is TGTGCCAGTAGTATAATGCCTAGCGGGGCGGAGACCCAGTACTTC. Protein sequence: CASSIMPSGAETQYF.

This chain links TRBV5-1 with TRBJ2-7; tentatively, D is TRBD2 (6 bases). The ends were cut back, 4 bases at V and 5 bases at J, with 22 bases in the middle. Germline V gene lookup returns CDR1 SGHRS and CDR2 YFSETQ. This CDR3 has 16 residues. This CDR3 reads CASSLAPGLTGHEQYF. The CDR3 DNA reads as TGCGCCAGCAGCCTAGCGCCGGGCCTCACAGGTCACGAGCAGTACTTC.

In its sample, this clone was seen once. The gene calls are TRBV27 and TRBJ2-5; D call uncertain. Trimming stripped 5 bases from V and 1 base from J, with 8 bases between. From germline, CDR1 is MNHEY and CDR2 SMNVEV (reference sequence). This CDR3 has 13 amino acids. The CDR3 region is CASSPLAQETQYF. In DNA form, the CDR3 reads TGTGCCAGCAGTCCCCTGGCCCAAGAGACCCAGTACTTC.

This chain joins TRBV11-3 and TRBJ2-2; 10 nucleotides align to TRBD1. In germline, CDR1 is SGHNT, CDR2 YENEEA. The CDR3 has 16 residues. V lost 2 bases and J lost 7; bases outside the gene matches: 7. CDR3 DNA: TGTGCCAGCAGCTTATGGGGACAGGGGTCAAGCGGGGAGCTGTTTTTT. Translating it yields CASSLWGQGSSGELFF.

The rearrangement links TRBV5-3 to TRBJ1-5; 7 nucleotides line up with TRBD1. TRBV5-3 belongs to the ORF category, with a function that is uncertain. The CDR3 runs to 16 residues. Trimming cost V 1 base and J 6 bases; bases outside gene matches: 10. The CDR3 region is CARSLLTGAGCQPQHF. Written as DNA, the CDR3 is TGTGCCAGAAGCTTGTTAACAGGGGCAGGATGTCAGCCCCAGCATTTT.

The gene calls are TRBV5-1 and TRBJ2-5; TRBD1 matches 9 bases. The CDR3 spans 14 residues. The germline gives CDR1 SGHRS, CDR2 YFSETQ. V lost 3 bases and J lost 4; bases outside the gene matches: 4. DNA for the CDR3: TGCGCCAGCAGCTATACAGGGGGCCGAGAGACCCAGTACTTC. This sequence encodes CASSYTGGRETQYF.

The V gene is TRBV10-3, the J gene TRBJ2-7, with 10 bases aligning to TRBD1. CDR3 length: 16 amino acids. The trim removed 5 bases at V and 0 bases at J, leaving 7 bases unmatched. Germline V CDR1 and CDR2: ENHRY, SYGVKD. The CDR3 DNA reads as TGTGCCATCAGTCCGACAGGGGGCCGACACTCCTACGAGCAGTACTTC. Its protein product is CAISPTGGRHSYEQYF.